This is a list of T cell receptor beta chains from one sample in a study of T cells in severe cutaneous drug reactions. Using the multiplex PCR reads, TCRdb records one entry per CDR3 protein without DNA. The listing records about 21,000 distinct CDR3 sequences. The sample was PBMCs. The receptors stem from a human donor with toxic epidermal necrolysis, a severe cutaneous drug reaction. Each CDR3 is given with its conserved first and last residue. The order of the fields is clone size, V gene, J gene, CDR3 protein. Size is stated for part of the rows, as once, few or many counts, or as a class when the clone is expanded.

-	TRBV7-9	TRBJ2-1	CASSLAGAEQFF
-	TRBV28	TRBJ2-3	CASSFRGLNTDTQYF
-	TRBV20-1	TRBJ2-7	CSARGRTGDYEQYF
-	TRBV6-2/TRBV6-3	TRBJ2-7	CASSPAGSSYEQYF
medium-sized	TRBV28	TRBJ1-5	CASSQGLQPQHF
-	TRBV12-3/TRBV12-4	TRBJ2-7	CASSQQTSGSLEDF
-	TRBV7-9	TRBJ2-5	CASAPTSGPQETQYF
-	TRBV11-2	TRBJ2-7	CASRTGTGVTYEQYF
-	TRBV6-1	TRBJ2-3	CASSRVHGTDTQYF
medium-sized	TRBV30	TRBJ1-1	CAWSGQRNTEAFF
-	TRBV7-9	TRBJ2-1	CASSLAQEYNEQFF
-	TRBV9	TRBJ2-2	CASSPNRENTGELFF
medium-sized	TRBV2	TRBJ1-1	CASNRPANTEAFF
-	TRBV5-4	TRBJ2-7	CASSWGTGRNYEQYF
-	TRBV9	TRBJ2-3	CASSVSIEDTQYF
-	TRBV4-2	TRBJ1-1	CASSQGTGTFF
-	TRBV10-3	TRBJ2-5	CAISGGGAGEETQYF
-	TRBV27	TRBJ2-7	CASTFSSDRGHEQYF
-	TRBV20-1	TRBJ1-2	CSALGGANYGYTF
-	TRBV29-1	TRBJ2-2	CSVEGSTGELFF
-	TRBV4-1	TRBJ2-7	CASSAKQSSYEQYF
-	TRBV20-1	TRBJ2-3	CSARELPRTSGHTQYF
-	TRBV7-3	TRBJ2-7	CASSNSGKGEQYF
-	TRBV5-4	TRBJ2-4	CASSLKGAKNIQYF
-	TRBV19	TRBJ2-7	CASSDRDRELYEQYF
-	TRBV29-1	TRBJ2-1	CSVEDGTSGRAYNEQFF
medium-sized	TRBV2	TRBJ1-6	CASRRQGVDSPLHF
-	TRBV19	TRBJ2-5	CASSIGLRVAAETQYF